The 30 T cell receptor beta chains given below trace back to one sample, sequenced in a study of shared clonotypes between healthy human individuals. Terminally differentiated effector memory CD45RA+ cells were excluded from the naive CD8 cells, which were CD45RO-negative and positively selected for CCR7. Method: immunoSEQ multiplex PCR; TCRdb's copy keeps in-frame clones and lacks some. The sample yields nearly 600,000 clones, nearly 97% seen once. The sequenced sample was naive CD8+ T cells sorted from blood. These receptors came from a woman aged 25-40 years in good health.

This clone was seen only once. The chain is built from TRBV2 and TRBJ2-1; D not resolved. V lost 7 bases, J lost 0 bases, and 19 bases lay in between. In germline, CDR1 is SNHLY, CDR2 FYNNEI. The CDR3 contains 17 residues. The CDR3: CASIPSPRLSSYNEQFF. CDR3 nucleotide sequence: TGTGCCAGCATCCCTAGTCCCAGGCTAAGCTCCTACAATGAGCAGTTCTTC.

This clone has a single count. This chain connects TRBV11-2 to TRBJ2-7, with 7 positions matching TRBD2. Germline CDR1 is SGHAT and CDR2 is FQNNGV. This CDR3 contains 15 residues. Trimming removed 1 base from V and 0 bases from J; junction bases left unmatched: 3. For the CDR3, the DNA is TGTGCCAGCAGCTTAGCGGTAGCGGGCTCCTACGAGCAGTACTTC. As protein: CASSLAVAGSYEQYF.

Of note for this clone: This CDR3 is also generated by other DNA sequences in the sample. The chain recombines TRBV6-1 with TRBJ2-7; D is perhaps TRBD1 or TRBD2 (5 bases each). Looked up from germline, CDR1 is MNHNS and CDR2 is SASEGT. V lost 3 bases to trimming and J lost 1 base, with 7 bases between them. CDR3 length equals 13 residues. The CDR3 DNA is TGTGCCAGCAGTGAGGGGGTGTCCTACGAGCAGTACTTC. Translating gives CASSEGVSYEQYF.

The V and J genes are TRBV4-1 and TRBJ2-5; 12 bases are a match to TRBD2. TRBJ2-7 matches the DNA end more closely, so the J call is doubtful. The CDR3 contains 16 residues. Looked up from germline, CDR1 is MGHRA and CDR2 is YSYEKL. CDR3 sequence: CASSQGLAGARYEQYF. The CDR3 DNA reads TGCGCCAGCAGCCAAGGACTAGCGGGAGCACGGTACGAGCAGTACTTC.

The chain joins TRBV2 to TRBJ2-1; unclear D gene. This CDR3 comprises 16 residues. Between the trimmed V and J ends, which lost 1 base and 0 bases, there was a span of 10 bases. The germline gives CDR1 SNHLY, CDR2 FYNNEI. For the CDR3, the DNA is TGTGCCAGCAGTGAAGGGTCAGGAATCTCCTACAATGAGCAGTTCTTC. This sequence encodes CASSEGSGISYNEQFF.

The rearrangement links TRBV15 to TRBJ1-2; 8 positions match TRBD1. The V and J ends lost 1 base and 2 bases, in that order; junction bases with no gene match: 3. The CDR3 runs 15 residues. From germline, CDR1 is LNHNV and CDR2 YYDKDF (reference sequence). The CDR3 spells CATSRVSGGNYGYTF. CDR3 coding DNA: TGTGCCACCAGCAGAGTATCAGGGGGCAACTATGGCTACACCTTC.

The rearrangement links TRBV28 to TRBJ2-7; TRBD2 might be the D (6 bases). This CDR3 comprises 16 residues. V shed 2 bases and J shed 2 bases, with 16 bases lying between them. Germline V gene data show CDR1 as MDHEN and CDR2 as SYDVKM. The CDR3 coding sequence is TGTGCCAGCAGTTTAGTCTTCCGACGCGGGACCTACGAGCAGTACTTC. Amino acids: CASSLVFRRGTYEQYF.

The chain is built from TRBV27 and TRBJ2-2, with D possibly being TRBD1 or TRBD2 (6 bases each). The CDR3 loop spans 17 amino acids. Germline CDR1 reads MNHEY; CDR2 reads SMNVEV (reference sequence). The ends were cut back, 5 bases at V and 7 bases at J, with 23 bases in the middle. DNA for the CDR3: TGTGCCAGCAGTCCCACGGGGGCTCCCCGTTTCGGCGGGGAGCTGTTTTTT. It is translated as CASSPTGAPRFGGELFF.

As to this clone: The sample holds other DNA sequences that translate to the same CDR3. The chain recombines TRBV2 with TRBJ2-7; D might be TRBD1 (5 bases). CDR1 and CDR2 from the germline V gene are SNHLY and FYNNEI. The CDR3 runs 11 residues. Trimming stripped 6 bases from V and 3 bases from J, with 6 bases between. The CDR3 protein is CASSDSYEQYF. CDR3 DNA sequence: TGTGCCAGCAGCGACAGCTACGAGCAGTACTTC. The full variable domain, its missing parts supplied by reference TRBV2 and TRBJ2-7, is EPEVTQTPSHQVTQMGQEVILRCVPISNHLYFYWYRQILGQKVEFLVSFYNNEISEKSEIFDDQFSVERPDGSNFTLKIRSTKLEDSAMYFCASSDSYEQYFGPGTRLTVT.

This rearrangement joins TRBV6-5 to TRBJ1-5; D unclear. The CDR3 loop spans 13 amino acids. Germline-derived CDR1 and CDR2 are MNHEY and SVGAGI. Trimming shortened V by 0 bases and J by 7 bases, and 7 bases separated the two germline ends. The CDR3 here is CASSYSSLQPQHF. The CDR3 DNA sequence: TGTGCCAGCAGTTACTCTAGTTTACAGCCCCAGCATTTT.

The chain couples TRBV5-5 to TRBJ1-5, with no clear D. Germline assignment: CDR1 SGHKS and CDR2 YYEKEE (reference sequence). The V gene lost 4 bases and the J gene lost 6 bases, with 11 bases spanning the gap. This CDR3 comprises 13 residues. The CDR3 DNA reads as TGTGCCAGCAGCGATTATTCGGGTCAGCCCCAGCATTTT. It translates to CASSDYSGQPQHF.

CDR3 region: CASSQELREDIYEQYF. In nucleotides, the CDR3 is TGTGCCAGCAGCCAAGAATTGAGGGAGGACATCTACGAGCAGTACTTC. V and J are TRBV14 and TRBJ2-7; TRBD2 is a possible D gene (6 bases). Germline CDR1 reads SGHDN; CDR2 reads FVKESK. V lost 0 bases and J lost 3, with 15 bases in between. This CDR3 has 16 residues.

The CDR3 region is CASGATSGSTDTQYF. The CDR3 nucleotides read TGTGCCAGTGGAGCCACTAGCGGGAGCACAGATACGCAGTATTTT. The genes are TRBV7-8 and TRBJ2-3, with 9 bases lining up with TRBD2. With 9 bases clipped from V and 0 bases from J, the junction kept 7 bases outside the gene matches. Looked up from germline, CDR1 is SGHVS and CDR2 is FQNEAQ. CDR3 size: 15 residues.

In DNA, the CDR3 is TGTGCCAGCAGTGGGGGTTGGGGAAACACCATATATTTT. It translates to CASSGGWGNTIYF. This chain connects TRBV28 to TRBJ1-3, with TRBD1 as a possible D gene (5 bases). The CDR3 runs 13 residues. Deletions cut 5 bases from V and 4 bases from J, with 9 bases between. In germline, CDR1 is MDHEN, CDR2 SYDVKM.

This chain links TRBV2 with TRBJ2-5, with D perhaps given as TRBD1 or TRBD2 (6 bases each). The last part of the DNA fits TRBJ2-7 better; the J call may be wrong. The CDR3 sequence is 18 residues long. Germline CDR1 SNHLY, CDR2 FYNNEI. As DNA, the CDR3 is TGTGCCAGCATAGGACAGTGGAGACTAGGCCCCCACTCCTACGAGCAGTACTTC. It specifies CASIGQWRLGPHSYEQYF.

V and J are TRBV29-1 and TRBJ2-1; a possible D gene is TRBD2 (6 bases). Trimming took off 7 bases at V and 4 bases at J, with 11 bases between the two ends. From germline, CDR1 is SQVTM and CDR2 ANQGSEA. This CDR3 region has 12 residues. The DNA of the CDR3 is TGCAGCGCTACTAGCTTATACAATGAGCAGTTCTTC. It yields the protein CSATSLYNEQFF.

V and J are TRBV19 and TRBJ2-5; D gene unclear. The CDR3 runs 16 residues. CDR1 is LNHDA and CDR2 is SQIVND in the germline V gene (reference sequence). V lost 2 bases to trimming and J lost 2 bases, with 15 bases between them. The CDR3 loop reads CASSILVSQQQETQYF. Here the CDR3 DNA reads TGTGCCAGTAGTATACTGGTTTCCCAACAACAAGAGACCCAGTACTTC.

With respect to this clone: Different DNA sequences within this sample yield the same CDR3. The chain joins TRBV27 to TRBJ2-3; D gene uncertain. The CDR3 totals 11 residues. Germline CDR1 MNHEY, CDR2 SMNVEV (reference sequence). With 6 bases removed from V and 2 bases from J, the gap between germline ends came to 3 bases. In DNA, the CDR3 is TGTGCCAGCAGCACCACAGATACGCAGTATTTT. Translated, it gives CASSTTDTQYF.

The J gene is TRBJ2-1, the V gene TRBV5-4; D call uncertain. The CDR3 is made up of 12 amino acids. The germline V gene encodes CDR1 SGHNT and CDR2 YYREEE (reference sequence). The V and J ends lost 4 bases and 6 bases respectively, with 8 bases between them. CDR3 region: CASSHQSNEQFF. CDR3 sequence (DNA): TGTGCCAGCAGCCATCAATCCAATGAGCAGTTCTTC.

CDR3 bases: TGTGCCAGCAGCTTCGGGCCGGACTACGAGCAGTACTTC. Protein product: CASSFGPDYEQYF. The rearrangement links TRBV7-9 to TRBJ2-7; D is ambiguous. The CDR3 loop spans 13 amino acids. V lost 3 bases and J 3 bases, leaving 9 bases between the germline ends. The V gene's germline CDR1 is SEHNR and CDR2 FQNEAQ (reference sequence).

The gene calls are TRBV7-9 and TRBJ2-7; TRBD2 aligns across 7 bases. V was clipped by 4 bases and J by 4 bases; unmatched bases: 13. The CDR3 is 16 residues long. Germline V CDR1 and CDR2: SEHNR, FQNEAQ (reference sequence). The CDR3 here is CASSSPGGSGDYEQYF. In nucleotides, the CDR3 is TGTGCCAGCAGCTCGCCGGGTGGCAGCGGGGATTACGAGCAGTACTTC.

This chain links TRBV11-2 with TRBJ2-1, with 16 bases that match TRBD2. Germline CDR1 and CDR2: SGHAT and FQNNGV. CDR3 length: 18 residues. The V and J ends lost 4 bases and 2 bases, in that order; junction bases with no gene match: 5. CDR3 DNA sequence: TGTGCCAGCAGCTCCGGGACTAGCGGGAGGGGGCCCTACAATGAGCAGTTCTTC. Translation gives CASSSGTSGRGPYNEQFF.

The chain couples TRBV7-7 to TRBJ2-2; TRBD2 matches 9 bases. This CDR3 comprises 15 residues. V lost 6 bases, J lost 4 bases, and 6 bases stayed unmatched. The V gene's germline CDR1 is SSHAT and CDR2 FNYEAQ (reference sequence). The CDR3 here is CASRLSSGSTGELFF. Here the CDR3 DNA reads TGTGCCAGCAGACTTAGTAGCGGGAGCACCGGGGAGCTGTTTTTT.

The CDR3 DNA reads TGTGCCAGCAGCCTGGGACTAGCGACCTACAATGAGCAGTTCTTC. It yields the protein CASSLGLATYNEQFF. V usage is TRBV7-6 and J usage is TRBJ2-1; 10 bases line up with TRBD2. The CDR3 is 15 residues long. Germline CDR1 is SGHVS and CDR2 is FNYEAQ. The V and J ends lost 5 bases and 2 bases, in that order; junction bases with no gene match: 3.

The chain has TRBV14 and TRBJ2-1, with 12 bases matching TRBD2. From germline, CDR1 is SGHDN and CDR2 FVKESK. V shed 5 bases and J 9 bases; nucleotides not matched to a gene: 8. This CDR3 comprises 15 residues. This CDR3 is CASSYLAGGPGEQFF. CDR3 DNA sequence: TGTGCCAGCAGCTACCTAGCGGGAGGGCCTGGTGAGCAGTTCTTC.

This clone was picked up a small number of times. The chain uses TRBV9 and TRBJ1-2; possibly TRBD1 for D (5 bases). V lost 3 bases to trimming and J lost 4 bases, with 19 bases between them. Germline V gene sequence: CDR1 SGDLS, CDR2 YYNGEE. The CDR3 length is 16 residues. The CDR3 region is CASSGTIGGEGYGYTF. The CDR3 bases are TGTGCCAGCAGCGGAACAATCGGGGGAGAGGGCTATGGCTACACCTTC.

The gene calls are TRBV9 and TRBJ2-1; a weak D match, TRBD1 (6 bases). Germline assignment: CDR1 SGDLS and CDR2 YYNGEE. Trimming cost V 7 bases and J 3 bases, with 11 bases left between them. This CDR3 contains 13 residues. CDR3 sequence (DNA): TGTGCCAGCGCTGGGACAATCTACAATGAGCAGTTCTTC. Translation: CASAGTIYNEQFF. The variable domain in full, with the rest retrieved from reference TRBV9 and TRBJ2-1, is DSGVTQTPKHLITATGQRVTLRCSPRSGDLSVYWYQQSLDQGLQFLIQYYNGEERAKGNILERFSAQQFPDLHSELNLSSLELGDSALYFCASAGTIYNEQFFGPGTRLTVL.

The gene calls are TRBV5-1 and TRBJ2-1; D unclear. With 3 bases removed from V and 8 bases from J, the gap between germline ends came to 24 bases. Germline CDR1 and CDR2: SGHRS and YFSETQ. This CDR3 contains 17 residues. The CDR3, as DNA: TGCGCCAGCAGCTCTGACTTCATCAAAGGGCTGTTCGATGAGCAGTTCTTC. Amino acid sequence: CASSSDFIKGLFDEQFF.

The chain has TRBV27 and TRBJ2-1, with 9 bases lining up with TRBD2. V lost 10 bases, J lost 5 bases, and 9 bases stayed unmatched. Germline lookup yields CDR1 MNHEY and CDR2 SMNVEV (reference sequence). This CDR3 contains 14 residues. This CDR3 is CATSSGTKNNEQFF. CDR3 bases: TGTGCCACCTCTAGCGGGACCAAAAACAATGAGCAGTTCTTC.

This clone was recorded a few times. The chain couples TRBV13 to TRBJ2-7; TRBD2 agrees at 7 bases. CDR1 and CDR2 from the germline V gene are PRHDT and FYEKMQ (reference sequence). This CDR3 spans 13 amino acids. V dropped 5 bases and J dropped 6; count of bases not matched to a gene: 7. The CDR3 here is CASSPAGAGEQYF. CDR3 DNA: TGTGCCAGCAGCCCTGCGGGAGCAGGCGAGCAGTACTTC.